This T cell receptor beta chain was observed in a study of blood T cell repertoires in COVID-19. Study context: PBMCs, B-cell-depleted T cells, or T cells were the source of the cDNA or gDNA that made up the material.

In the authors' methods: Amplification of reference gene primers was used by the study to estimate nucleated cell counts. Sequencing was performed with immunoSEQ multiplex PCR; in TCRdb, only in-frame clones are kept and a portion is missing. V and J calls plus clone size are reproduced from that table; the DNA served to infer D and trimming. The sample has about 27,000 clones; less than 85% are singletons. Germline-derived CDR1 and CDR2 are SEHNR and FQNEAQ (reference sequence). Trimming at V came to 2 bases and at J to 7 bases, leaving 4 bases not matched to a gene. The CDR3 contains 13 residues. V usage is TRBV7-9 and J usage is TRBJ1-2, with 7 bases aligning to TRBD1. This sequence was found in an elderly woman with acute or convalescent COVID-19. The sample comprised peripheral blood. CDR3 region: CASSLTGDRGYTF. For the CDR3, the DNA is TGTGCCAGCAGCTTAACAGGGGACCGTGGCTACACCTTC. Full variable domain (outside the CDR3, taken from reference TRBV7-9 and TRBJ1-2): DTGVSQNPRHKITKRGQNVTFRCDPISEHNRLYWYRQTLGQGPEFLTYFQNEAQLEKSRLLSDRFSAERPKGSFSTLEIQRTEQGDSAMYLCASSLTGDRGYTFGSGTRLTVV.